Given below is one T cell receptor (beta chain) in context. The data are from a study of blood T cell repertoires in COVID-19. Study as a whole: Sites across the United States, Italy and Spain contributed samples from acute and convalescent COVID-19. PBMCs, B-cell-depleted T cells, or T cells provided the cDNA or gDNA that made up the material.

The CDR3 totals 19 residues. In germline, CDR1 is SGHDN, CDR2 FVKESK. The V end lost 1 base, the J end lost 0 bases, and 20 bases lay between the germline ends. How the authors handled the data: Estimated nucleated cell counts came from reference gene primer amplification. Here immunoSEQ multiplex PCR was the method, and the copy in TCRdb shows in-frame clones only, minus some. D and trimming were read from the DNA, whereas the V and J calls and clone size are those reported in that table. The table records roughly 300,000 clones, 65% to 90% of them present only once. Sequences were obtained from peripheral blood. The chain carries TRBV14 and TRBJ2-3; D might be TRBD1 (5 bases). The receptor was derived from a human donor in a cohort sampled during active COVID-19. Here the CDR3 reads CASSQVYRRQITSTDTQYF. As DNA, the CDR3 is TGTGCCAGCAGCCAAGTCTACAGAAGACAGATCACCAGCACAGATACGCAGTATTTT.